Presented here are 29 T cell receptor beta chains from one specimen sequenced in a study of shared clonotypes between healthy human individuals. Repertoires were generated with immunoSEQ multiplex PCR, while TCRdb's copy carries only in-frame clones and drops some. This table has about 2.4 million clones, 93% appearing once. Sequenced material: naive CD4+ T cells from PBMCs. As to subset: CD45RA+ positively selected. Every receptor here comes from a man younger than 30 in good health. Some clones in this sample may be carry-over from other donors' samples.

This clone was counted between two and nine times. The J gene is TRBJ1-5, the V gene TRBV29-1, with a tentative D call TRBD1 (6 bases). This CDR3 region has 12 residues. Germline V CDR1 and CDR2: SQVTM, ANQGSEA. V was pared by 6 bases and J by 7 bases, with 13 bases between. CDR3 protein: CSVQQGVQPQHF. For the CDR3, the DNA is TGCAGCGTGCAACAGGGAGTGCAGCCCCAGCATTTT.

The CDR3 coding sequence is TGTGCCAGCAGTGAAAATCACGGGCCCTACGAGCAGTACTTC. Its translation: CASSENHGPYEQYF. This chain links TRBV2 with TRBJ2-7, with D unresolved. The germline gives CDR1 SNHLY, CDR2 FYNNEI. The CDR3 spans 14 residues. The germline V and J ends were trimmed by 2 bases and 2 bases, with 10 bases remaining between them.

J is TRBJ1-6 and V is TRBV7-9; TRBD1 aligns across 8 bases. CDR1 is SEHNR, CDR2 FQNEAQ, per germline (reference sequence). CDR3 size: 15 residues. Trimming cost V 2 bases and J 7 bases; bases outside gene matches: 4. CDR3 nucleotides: TGTGCCAGCAGCTTACAGACAGGGGTGAATTCACCCCTCCACTTT. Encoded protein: CASSLQTGVNSPLHF.

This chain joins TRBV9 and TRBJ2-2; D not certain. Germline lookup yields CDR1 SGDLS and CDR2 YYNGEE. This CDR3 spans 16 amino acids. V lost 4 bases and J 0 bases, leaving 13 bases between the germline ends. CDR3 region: CASSPLTVANTGELFF. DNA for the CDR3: TGTGCCAGCAGCCCCTTGACGGTGGCGAACACCGGGGAGCTGTTTTTT.

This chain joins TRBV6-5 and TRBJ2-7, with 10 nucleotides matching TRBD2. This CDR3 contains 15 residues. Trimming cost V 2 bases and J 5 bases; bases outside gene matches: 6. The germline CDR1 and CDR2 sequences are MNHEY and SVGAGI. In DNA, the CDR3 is TGTGCCAGCAGTTACGTACTAGCGGGACGTAACGAGCAGTACTTC. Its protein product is CASSYVLAGRNEQYF.

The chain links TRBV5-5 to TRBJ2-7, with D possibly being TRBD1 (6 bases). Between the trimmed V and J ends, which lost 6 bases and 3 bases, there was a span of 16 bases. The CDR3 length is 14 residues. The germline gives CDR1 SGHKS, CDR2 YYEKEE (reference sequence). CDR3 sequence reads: CASKLGASYYEQYF. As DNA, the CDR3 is TGTGCCAGCAAGTTGGGGGCCTCGTACTACGAGCAGTACTTC.

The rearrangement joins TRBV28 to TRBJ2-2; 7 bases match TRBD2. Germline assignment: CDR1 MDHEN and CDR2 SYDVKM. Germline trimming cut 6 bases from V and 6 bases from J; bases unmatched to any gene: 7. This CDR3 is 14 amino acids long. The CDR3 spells CASSGGYRAGELFF. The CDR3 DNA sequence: TGTGCCAGCAGCGGGGGGTACCGCGCCGGGGAGCTGTTTTTT. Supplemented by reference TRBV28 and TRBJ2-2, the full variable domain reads DVKVTQSSRYLVKRTGEKVFLECVQDMDHENMFWYRQDPGLGLRLIYFSYDVKMKEKGDIPEGYSVSREKKERFSLILESASTNQTSMYLCASSGGYRAGELFFGEGSRLTVL.

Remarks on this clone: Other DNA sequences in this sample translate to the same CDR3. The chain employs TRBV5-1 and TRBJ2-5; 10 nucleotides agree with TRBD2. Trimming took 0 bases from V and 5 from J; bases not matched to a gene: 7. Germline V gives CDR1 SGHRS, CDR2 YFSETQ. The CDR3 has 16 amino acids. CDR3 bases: TGCGCCAGCAGCTTGGGTCTAGCGGGAGAAGGGGAGACCCAGTACTTC. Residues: CASSLGLAGEGETQYF. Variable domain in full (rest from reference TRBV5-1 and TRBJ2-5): KAGVTQTPRYLIKTRGQQVTLSCSPISGHRSVSWYQQTPGQGLQFLFEYFSETQRNKGNFPGRFSGRQFSNSRSEMNVSTLELGDSALYLCASSLGLAGEGETQYFGPGTRLLVL.

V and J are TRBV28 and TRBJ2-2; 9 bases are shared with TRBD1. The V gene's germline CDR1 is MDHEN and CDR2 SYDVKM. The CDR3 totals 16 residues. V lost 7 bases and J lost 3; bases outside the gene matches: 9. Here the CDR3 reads CASTPLGQGDTGELFF. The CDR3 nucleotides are TGTGCCAGCACCCCCCTGGGACAGGGCGACACCGGGGAGCTGTTTTTT. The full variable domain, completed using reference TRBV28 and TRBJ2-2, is DVKVTQSSRYLVKRTGEKVFLECVQDMDHENMFWYRQDPGLGLRLIYFSYDVKMKEKGDIPEGYSVSREKKERFSLILESASTNQTSMYLCASTPLGQGDTGELFFGEGSRLTVL.

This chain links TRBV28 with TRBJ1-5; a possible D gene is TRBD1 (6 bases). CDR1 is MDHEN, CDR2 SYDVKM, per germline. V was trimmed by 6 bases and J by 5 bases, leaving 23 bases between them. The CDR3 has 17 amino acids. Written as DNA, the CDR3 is TGTGCCAGCAGACGCCGGGGGCTAGGGGACACCCATCAGCCCCAGCATTTT. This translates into CASRRRGLGDTHQPQHF.

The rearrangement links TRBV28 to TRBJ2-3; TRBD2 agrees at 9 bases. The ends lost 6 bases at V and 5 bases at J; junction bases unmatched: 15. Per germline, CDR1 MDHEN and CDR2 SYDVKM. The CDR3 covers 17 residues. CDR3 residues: CASRKPPGGRGGDTQYF. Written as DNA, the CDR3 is TGTGCCAGCAGAAAACCCCCTGGCGGGAGGGGAGGAGATACGCAGTATTTT.

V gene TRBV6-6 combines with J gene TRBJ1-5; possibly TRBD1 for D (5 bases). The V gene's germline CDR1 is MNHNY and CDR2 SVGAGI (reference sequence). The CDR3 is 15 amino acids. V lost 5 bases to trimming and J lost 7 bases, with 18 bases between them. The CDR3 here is CASSPMGGAGQPQHF. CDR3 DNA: TGTGCCAGCAGTCCGATGGGGGGAGCGGGCCAGCCCCAGCATTTT.

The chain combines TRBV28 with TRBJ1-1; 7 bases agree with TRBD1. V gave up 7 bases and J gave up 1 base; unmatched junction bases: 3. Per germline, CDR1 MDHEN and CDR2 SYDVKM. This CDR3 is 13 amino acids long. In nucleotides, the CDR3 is TGTGCCAGCACCGACAGGGCGAACACTGAAGCTTTCTTT. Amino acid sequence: CASTDRANTEAFF.

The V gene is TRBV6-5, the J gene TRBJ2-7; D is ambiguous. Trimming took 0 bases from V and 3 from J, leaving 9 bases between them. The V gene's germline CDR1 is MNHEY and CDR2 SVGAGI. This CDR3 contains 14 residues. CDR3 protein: CASSYSGIGYEQYF. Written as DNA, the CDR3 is TGTGCCAGCAGTTACTCGGGAATCGGCTACGAGCAGTACTTC.

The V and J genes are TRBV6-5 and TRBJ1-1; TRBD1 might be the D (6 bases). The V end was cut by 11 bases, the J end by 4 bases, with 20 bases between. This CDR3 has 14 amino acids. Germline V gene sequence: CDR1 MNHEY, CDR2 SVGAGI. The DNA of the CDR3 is TGTGCCGGGTCCAGGGGCAGTTTGGGCACTGAAGCTTTCTTT. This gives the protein CAGSRGSLGTEAFF.

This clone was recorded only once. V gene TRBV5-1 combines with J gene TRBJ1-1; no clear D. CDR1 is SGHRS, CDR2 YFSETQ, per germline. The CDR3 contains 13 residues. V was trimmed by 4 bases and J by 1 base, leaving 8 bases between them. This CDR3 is CASSEDPNTEAFF. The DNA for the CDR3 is TGCGCCAGCAGCGAGGACCCGAACACTGAAGCTTTCTTT. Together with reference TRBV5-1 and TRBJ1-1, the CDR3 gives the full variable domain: KAGVTQTPRYLIKTRGQQVTLSCSPISGHRSVSWYQQTPGQGLQFLFEYFSETQRNKGNFPGRFSGRQFSNSRSEMNVSTLELGDSALYLCASSEDPNTEAFFGQGTRLTVV.

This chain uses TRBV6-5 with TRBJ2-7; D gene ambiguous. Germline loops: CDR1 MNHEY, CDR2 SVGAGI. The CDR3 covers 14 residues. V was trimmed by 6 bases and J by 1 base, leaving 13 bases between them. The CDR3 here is CASRSGSGSYEQYF. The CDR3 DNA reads TGTGCCAGCAGGTCCGGATCGGGTTCCTACGAGCAGTACTTC.

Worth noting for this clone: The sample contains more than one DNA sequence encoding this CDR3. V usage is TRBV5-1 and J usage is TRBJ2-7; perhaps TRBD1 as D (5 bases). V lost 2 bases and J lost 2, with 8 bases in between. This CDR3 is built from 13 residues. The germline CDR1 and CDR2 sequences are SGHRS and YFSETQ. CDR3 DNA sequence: TGCGCCAGCAGCTTCACAGGTCCCTACGAGCAGTACTTC. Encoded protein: CASSFTGPYEQYF.

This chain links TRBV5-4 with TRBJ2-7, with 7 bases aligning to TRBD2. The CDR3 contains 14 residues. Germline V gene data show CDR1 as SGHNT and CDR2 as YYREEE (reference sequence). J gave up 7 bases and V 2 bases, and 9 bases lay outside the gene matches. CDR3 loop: CASSLWGRAREQYF. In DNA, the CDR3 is TGTGCCAGCAGCTTATGGGGGAGGGCCAGGGAGCAGTACTTC.

The CDR3 DNA is TGTGCCAGCAGCGGGTGGGACAGATCGAACACTGAAGCTTTCTTT. It encodes CASSGWDRSNTEAFF. The chain combines TRBV5-4 with TRBJ1-1; 7 bases align to TRBD1. Per the germline V gene, CDR1 is SGHNT and CDR2 is YYREEE (reference sequence). The ends lost 4 bases at V and 1 base at J; junction bases unmatched: 7. CDR3 length: 15 residues. The entire variable domain, with the rest obtained from reference TRBV5-4 and TRBJ1-1, is as follows: ETGVTQSPTHLIKTRGQQVTLRCSSQSGHNTVSWYQQALGQGPQFIFQYYREEENGRGNFPPRFSGLQFPNYSSELNVNALELDDSALYLCASSGWDRSNTEAFFGQGTRLTVV.

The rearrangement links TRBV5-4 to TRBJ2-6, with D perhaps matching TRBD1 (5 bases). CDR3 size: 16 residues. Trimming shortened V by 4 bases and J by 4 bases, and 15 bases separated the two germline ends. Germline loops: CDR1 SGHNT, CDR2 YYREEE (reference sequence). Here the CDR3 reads CASSGITGPGANVLTF. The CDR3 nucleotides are TGTGCCAGCAGCGGAATAACAGGTCCCGGGGCCAACGTCCTGACTTTC.

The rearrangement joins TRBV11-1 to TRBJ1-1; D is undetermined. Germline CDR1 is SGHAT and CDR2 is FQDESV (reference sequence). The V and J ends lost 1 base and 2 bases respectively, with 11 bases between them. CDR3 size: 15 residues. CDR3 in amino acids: CASSLGLGYNTEAFF. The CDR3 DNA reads TGTGCCAGCAGCTTAGGGCTGGGATATAACACTGAAGCTTTCTTT. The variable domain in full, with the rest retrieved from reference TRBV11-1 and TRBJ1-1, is EAEVAQSPRYKITEKSQAVAFWCDPISGHATLYWYRQILGQGPELLVQFQDESVVDDSQLPKDRFSAERLKGVDSTLKIQPAELGDSAMYLCASSLGLGYNTEAFFGQGTRLTVV.

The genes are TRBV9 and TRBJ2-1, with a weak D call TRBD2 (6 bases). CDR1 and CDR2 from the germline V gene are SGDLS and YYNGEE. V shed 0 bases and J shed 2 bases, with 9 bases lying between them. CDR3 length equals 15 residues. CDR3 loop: CASSVVAAPYNEQFF. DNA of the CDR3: TGTGCCAGCAGCGTAGTAGCGGCCCCCTACAATGAGCAGTTCTTC.

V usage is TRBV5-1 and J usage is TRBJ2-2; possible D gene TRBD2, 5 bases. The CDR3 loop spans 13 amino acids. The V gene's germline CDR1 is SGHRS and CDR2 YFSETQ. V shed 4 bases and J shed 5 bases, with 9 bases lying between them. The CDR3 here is CASSPPGTGELFF. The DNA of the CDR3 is TGCGCCAGCAGCCCCCCGGGGACCGGGGAGCTGTTTTTT.

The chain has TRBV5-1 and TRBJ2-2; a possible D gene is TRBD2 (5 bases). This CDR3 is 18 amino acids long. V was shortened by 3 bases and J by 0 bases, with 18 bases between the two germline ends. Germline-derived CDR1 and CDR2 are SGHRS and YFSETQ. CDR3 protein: CASSSTEAMATNTGELFF. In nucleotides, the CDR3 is TGCGCCAGCAGCTCGACGGAGGCCATGGCTACGAACACCGGGGAGCTGTTTTTT.

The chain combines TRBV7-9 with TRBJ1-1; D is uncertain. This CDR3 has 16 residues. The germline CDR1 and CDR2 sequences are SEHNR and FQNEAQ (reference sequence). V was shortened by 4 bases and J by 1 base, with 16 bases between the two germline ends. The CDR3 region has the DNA TGTGCCAGCAGCTCCGTACCGGGGTCAGCGAACACTGAAGCTTTCTTT. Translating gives CASSSVPGSANTEAFF.

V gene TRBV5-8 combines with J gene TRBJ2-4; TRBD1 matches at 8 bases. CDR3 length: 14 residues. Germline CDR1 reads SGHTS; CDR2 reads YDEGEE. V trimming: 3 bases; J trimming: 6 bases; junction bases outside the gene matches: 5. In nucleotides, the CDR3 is TGTGCCAGCAGCTACGACAGGGGCCTAAACATTCAGTACTTC. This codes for CASSYDRGLNIQYF. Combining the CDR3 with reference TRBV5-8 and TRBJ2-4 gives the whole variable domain EAGVTQSPTHLIKTRGQQATLRCSPISGHTSVYWYQQALGLGLQFLLWYDEGEERNRGNFPPRFSGRQFPNYSSELNVNALELEDSALYLCASSYDRGLNIQYFGAGTRLSVL.

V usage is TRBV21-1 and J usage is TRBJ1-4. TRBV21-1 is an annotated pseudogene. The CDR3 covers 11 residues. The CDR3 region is CASSFREKLFF. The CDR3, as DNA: TGTGCCAGCAGCTTTAGGGAAAAACTGTTTTTT.

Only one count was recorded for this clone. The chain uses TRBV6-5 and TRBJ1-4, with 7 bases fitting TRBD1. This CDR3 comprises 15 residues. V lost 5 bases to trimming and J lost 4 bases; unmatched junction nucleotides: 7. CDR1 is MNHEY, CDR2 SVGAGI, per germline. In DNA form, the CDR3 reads TGTGCCAGCAGTCGAAGGACAGGCATTAATGAAAAACTGTTTTTT. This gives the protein CASSRRTGINEKLFF.